This TCR beta chain appears in the sequencing data of a study of technical replicates of blood from several donors. The germline V gene has CDR1 SGHAT and CDR2 FQNNGV. Trimming at V came to 5 bases and at J to 5 bases, leaving 1 base not matched to a gene. The CDR3 totals 12 residues. Clones were sequenced by immunoSEQ multiplex PCR, and TCRdb holds only the in-frame ones, with some missing. The table includes tens of thousands of clones, roughly 96% detected once. The sequenced sample was T cells isolated from PBMCs. V gene TRBV11-2 combines with J gene TRBJ2-3; 7 nucleotides align to TRBD2. The sequence was obtained from a human donor in good health. The CDR3 DNA sequence: TGTGCCAGCAGCCCGGGGGGAGATACGCAGTATTTT. It specifies CASSPGGDTQYF. The full variable domain, in which reference TRBV11-2 and TRBJ2-3 provide the parts outside the CDR3, is EAGVAQSPRYKIIEKRQSVAFWCNPISGHATLYWYQQILGQGPKLLIQFQNNGVVDDSQLPKDRFSAERLKGVDSTLKIQPAKLEDSAVYLCASSPGGDTQYFGPGTRLTVL.